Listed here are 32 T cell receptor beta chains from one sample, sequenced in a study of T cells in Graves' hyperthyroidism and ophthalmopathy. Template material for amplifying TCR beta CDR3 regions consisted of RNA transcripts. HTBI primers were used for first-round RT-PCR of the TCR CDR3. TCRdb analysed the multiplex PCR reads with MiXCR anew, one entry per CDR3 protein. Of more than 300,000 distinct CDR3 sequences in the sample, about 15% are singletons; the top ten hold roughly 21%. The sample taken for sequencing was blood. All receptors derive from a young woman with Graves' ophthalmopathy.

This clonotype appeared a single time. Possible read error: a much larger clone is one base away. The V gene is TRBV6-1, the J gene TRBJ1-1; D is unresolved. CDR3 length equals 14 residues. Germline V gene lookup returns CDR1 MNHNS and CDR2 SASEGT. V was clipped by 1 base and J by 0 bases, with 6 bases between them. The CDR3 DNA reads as TGTGCCAGCAGTGAAGATAATGTGAACACTGAAGCTTTCTTT. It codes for CASSEDNVNTEAFF.

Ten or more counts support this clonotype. In DNA form, the CDR3 reads TGTGCCAGCAGCGGGTCTCCCTACAATGAGCAGTTCTTC. Translated: CASSGSPYNEQFF. The rearrangement uses TRBV11-2 and TRBJ2-1; no clear D gene. The V end was cut by 5 bases, the J end by 2 bases, with 7 bases between. CDR1 is SGHAT, CDR2 FQNNGV, per germline. CDR3 length: 13 residues.

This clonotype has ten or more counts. The CDR3 protein is CASRTQGATNEKLFF. The DNA of the CDR3 is TGTGCCAGCAGGACACAGGGCGCAACTAATGAAAAACTGTTTTTT. The V and J genes are TRBV28 and TRBJ1-4; D may be TRBD1 (6 bases). In germline, CDR1 is MDHEN, CDR2 SYDVKM. The CDR3 totals 15 residues. Trimming shortened V by 6 bases and J by 0 bases, and 11 bases separated the two germline ends.

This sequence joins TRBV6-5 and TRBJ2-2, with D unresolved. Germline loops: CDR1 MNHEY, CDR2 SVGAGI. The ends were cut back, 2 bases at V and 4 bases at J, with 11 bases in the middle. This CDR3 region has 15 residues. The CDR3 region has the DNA TGTGCCAGCAGTTACCGCAAAGATTTCACCGGGGAGCTGTTTTTT. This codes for CASSYRKDFTGELFF.

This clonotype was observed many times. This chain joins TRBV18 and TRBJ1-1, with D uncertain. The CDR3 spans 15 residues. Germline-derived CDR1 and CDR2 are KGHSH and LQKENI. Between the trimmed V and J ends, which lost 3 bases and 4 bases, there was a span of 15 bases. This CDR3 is CASSPKSTGTTEAFF. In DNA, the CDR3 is TGTGCCAGCTCACCGAAATCGACGGGTACCACTGAAGCTTTCTTT.

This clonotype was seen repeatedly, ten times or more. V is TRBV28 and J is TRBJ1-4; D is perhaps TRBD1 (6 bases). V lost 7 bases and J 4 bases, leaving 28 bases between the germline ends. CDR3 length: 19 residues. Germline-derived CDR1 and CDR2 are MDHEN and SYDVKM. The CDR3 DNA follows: TGTGCCAGCAAGAGCCTCAAGCTCGGACAGCGAAGTTTTAATGAAAAACTGTTTTTT. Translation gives CASKSLKLGQRSFNEKLFF.

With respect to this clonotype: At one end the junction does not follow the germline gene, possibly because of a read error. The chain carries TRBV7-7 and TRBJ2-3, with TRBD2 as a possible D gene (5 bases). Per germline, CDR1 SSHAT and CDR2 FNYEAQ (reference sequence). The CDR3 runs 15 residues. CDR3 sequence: CASSRTPGSTDTQYF. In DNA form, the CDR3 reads TGTGCTAGCAGTCGGACTCCCGGGAGCACAGATACGCAGTATTTT.

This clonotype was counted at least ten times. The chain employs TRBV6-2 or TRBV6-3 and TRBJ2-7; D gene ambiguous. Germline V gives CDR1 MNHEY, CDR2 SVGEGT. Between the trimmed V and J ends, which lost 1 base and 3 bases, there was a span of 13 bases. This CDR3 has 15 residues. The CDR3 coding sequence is TGTGCCAGCAGTTACTACGTCAGGCATCACTACGAGCAGTACTTC. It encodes CASSYYVRHHYEQYF.

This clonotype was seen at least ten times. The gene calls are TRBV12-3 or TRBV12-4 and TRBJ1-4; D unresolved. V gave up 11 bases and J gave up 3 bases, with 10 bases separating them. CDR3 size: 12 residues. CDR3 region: CAARRANEKLFF. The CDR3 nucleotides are TGTGCCGCACGGAGGGCTAATGAAAAACTGTTTTTT.

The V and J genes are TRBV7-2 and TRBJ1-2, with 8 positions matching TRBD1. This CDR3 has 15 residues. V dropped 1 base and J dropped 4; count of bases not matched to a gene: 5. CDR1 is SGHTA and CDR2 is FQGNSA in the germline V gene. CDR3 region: CASSLVAGGSYGYTF. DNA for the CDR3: TGTGCCAGCAGCTTAGTCGCAGGGGGCTCCTATGGCTACACCTTC. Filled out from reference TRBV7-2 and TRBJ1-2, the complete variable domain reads GAGVSQSPSNKVTEKGKDVELRCDPISGHTALYWYRQSLGQGLEFLIYFQGNSAPDKSGLPSDRFSAERTGGSVSTLTIQRTQQEDSAVYLCASSLVAGGSYGYTFGSGTRLTVV.

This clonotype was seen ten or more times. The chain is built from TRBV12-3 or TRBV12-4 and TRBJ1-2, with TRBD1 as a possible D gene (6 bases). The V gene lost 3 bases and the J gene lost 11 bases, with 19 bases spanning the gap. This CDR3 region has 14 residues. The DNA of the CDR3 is TGTGCCAGCAGTTTTCGAAACAGGGAGGCCCGGTACACCTTC. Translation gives CASSFRNREARYTF.

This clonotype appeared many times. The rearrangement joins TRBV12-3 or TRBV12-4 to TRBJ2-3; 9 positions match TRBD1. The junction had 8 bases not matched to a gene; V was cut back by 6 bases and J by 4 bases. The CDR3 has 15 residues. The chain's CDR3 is CASSLAGQGPDTQYF. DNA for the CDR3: TGTGCCAGCAGCCTTGCGGGACAGGGCCCAGATACGCAGTATTTT.

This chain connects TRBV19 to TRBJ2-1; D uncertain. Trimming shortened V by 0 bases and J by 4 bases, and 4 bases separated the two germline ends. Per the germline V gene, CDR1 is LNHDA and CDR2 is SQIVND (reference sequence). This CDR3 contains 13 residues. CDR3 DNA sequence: TGTGCCAGTAGTATAGAACATTACAATGAGCAGTTCTTC. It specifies CASSIEHYNEQFF.

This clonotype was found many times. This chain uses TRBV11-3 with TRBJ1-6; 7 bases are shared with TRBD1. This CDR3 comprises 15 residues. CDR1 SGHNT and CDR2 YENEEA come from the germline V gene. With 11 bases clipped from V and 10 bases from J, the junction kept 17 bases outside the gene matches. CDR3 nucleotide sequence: TGTGCCGGGACCAGGACACAGGGGTCTCGGTCACCCCTCCACTTT. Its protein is CAGTRTQGSRSPLHF.

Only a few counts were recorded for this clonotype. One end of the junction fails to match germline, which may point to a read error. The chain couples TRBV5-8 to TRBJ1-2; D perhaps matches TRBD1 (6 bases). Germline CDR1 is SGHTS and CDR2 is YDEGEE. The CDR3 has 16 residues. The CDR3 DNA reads TGTGCCAGCACCCCGCCCGGACAGATATTTAACTATGGCCACACCTTC. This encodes CASTPPGQIFNYGHTF.

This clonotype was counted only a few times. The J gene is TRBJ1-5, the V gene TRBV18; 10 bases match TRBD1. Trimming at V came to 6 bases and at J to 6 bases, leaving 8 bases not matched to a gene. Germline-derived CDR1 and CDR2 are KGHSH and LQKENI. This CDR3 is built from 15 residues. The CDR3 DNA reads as TGTGCCAGCTCCCAAGGACAGGGGGTGGGTCAGCCCCAGCATTTT. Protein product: CASSQGQGVGQPQHF.

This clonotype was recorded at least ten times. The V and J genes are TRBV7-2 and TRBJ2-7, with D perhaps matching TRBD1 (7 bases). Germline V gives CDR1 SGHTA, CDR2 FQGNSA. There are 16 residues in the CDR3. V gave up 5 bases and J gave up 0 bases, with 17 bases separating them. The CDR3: CASSVFGGGLSYEQYF. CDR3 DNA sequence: TGTGCCAGCAGCGTTTTTGGAGGGGGCCTCTCCTACGAGCAGTACTTC.

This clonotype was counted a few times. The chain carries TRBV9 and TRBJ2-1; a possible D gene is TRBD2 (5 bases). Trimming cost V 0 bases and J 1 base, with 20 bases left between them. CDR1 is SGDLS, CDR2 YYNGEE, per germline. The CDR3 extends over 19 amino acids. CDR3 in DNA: TGTGCCAGCAGCGTAGGGGAGACAAAACTCACTAGGTCCTACAATGAGCAGTTCTTC. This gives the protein CASSVGETKLTRSYNEQFF.

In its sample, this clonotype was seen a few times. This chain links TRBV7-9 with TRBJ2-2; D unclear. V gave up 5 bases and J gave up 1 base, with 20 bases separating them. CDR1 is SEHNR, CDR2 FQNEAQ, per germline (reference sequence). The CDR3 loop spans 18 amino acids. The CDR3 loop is CASSGQDKLKGNTGELFF. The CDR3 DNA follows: TGTGCCAGCAGCGGCCAAGATAAACTCAAGGGGAACACCGGGGAGCTGTTTTTT.

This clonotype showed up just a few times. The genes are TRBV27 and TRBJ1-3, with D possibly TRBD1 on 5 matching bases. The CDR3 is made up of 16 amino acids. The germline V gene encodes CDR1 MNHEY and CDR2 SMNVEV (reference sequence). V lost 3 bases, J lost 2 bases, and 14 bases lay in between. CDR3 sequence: CASSLGGNLAGNTIYF. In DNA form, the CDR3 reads TGTGCCAGCAGTTTGGGGGGGAATCTGGCTGGAAACACCATATATTTT.

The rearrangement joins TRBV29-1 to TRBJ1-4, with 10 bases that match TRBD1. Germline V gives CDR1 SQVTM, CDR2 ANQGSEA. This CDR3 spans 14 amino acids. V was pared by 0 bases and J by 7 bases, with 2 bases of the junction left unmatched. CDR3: CSVEDWTGGEKLFF. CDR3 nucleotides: TGCAGCGTTGAAGATTGGACAGGGGGTGAAAAACTGTTTTTT.

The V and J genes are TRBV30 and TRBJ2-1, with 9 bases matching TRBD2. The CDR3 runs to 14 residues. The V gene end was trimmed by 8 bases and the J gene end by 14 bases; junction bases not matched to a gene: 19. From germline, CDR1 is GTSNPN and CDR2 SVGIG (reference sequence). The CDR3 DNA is TGTGCCAGTAATCGCCTTAGCGGGGGTCCACCTGAGTTCTTC. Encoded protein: CASNRLSGGPPEFF.

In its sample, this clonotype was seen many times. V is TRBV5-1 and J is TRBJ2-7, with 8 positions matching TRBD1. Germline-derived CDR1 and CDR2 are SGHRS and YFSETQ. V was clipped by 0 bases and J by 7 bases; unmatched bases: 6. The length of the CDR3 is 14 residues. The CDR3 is CASSLAQGAGEQYF. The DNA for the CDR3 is TGCGCCAGCAGCTTGGCCCAGGGGGCTGGTGAGCAGTACTTC.

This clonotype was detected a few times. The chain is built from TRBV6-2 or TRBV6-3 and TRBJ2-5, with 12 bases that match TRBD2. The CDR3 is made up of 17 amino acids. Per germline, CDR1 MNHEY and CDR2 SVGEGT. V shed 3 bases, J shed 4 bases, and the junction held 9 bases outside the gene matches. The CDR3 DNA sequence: TGTGCCAGCAGTTATGGGCTCCTAGCGGGGGGGCGAGAGACCCAGTACTTC. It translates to CASSYGLLAGGRETQYF.

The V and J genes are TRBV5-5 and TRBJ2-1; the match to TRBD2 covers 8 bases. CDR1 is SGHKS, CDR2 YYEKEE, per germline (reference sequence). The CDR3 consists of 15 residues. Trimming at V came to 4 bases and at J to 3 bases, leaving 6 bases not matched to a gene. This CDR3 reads CASSQAGVIYNEQFF. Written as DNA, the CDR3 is TGTGCCAGCAGCCAAGCGGGGGTGATCTACAATGAGCAGTTCTTC.

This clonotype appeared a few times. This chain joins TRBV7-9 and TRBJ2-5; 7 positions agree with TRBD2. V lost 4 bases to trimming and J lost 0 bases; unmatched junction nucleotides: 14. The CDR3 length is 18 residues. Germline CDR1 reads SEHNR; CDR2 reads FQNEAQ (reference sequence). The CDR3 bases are TGTGCCAGCAGCTACCCCCTTGGGCCCGGGGGGTACCAAGAGACCCAGTACTTC. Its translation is CASSYPLGPGGYQETQYF.

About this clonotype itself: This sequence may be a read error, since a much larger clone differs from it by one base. DNA of the CDR3: TGTGCCGGCAGCTCGGGACAGGGACCAGATACGCAGTATTTT. Translated: CAGSSGQGPDTQYF. J is TRBJ2-3 and V is TRBV7-3; TRBD1 matches at 9 bases. Germline V gene data show CDR1 as SGHTA and CDR2 as FQGTGA. CDR3 size: 14 residues. Together with reference TRBV7-3 and TRBJ2-3, the CDR3 gives the full variable domain: GAGVSQTPSNKVTEKGKYVELRCDPISGHTALYWYRQSLGQGPEFLIYFQGTGAADDSGLPNDRFFAVRPEGSVSTLKIQRTERGDSAVYLCAGSSGQGPDTQYFGPGTRLTVL.

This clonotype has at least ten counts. The CDR3 DNA reads as TGCAGTGCTAGTGACAGACTAGCGGGGGAAGAGACCCAGTACTTC. Its protein is CSASDRLAGEETQYF. The V and J genes are TRBV20-1 and TRBJ2-5; 12 bases are shared with TRBD2. Germline CDR1 is DFQATT and CDR2 is SNEGSKA (reference sequence). Losses at the gene ends were 3 bases for V and 3 bases for J; bases not matched to a gene: 5. This CDR3 comprises 15 residues.

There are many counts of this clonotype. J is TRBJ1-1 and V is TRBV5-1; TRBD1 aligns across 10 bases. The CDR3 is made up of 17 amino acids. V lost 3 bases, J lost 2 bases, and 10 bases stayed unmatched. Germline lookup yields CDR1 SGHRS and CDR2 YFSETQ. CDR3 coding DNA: TGCGCCAGCAGCTGGGACAGGGGTTTTTCGTCCAACACTGAAGCTTTCTTT. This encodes CASSWDRGFSSNTEAFF.

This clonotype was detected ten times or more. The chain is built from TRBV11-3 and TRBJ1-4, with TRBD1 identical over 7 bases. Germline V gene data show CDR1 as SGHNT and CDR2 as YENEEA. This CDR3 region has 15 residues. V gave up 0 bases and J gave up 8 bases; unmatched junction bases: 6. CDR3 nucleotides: TGTGCCAGCAGCTTAGAAGGGACAGCGCGAGAAAAACTGTTTTTT. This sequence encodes CASSLEGTAREKLFF.

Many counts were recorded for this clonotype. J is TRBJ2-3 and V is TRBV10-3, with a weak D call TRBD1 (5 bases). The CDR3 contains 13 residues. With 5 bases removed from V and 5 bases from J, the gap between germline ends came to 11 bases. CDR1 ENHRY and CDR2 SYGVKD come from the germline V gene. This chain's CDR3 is CAISSGQRDTQYF. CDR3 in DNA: TGTGCCATCAGTTCAGGGCAACGAGATACGCAGTATTTT.

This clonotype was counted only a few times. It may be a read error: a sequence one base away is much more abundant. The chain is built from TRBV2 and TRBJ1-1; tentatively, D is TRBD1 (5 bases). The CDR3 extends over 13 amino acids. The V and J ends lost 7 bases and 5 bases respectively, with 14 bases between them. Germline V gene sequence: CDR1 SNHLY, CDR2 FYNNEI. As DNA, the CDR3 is TGTGCCAGCAATTGGGGGGTGGAAACTGAAGCTTTCTTT. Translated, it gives CASNWGVETEAFF.